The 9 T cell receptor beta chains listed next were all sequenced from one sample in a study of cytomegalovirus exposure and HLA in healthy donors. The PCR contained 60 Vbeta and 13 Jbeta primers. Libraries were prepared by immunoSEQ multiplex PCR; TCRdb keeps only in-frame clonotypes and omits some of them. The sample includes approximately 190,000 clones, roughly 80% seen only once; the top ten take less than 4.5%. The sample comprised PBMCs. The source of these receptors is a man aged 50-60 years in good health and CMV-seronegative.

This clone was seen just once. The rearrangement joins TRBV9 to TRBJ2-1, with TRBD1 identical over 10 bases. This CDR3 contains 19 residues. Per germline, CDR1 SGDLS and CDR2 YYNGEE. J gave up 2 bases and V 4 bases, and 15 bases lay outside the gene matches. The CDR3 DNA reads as TGTGCCAGCAGCCCACGGACAGGGGGACCCGGATCCCCCTACAATGAGCAGTTCTTC. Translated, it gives CASSPRTGGPGSPYNEQFF.

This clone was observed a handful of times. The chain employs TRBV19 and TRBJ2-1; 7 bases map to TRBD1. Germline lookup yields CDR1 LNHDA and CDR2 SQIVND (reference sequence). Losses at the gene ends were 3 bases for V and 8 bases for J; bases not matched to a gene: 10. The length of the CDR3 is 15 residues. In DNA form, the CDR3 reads TGTGCCAGTAGTATCGGACAGGACCCTCGGGATGAGCAGTTCTTC. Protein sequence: CASSIGQDPRDEQFF.

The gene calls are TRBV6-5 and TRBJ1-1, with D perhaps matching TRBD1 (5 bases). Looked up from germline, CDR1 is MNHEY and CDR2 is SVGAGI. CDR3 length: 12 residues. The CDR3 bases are TGTGCTGCCCGGCAGGGACTATCTGAAGCTTTCTTT. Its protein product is CAARQGLSEAFF.

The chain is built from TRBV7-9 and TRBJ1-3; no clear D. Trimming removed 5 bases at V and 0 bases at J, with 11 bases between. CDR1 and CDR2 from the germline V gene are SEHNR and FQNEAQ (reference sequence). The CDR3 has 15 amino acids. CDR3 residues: CASSAGQNSGNTIYF. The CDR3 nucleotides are TGTGCCAGCAGCGCGGGTCAGAACTCTGGAAACACCATATATTTT.

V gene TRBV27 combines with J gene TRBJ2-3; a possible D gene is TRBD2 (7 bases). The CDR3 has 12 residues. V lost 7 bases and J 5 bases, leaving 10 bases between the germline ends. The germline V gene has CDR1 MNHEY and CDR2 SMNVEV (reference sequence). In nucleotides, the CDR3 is TGTGCCAGCACGGGGGGCGAAGATACGCAGTATTTT. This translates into CASTGGEDTQYF.

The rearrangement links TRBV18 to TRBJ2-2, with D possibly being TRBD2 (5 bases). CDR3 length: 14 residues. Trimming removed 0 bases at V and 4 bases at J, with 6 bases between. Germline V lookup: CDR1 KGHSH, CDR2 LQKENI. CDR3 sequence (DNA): TGTGCCAGCTCACCACCGAGGGCCACCGGGGAGCTGTTTTTT. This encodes CASSPPRATGELFF.

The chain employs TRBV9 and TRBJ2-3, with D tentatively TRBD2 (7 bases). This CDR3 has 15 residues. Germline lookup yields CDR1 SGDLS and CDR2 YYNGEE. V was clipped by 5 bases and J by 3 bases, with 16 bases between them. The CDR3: CASSGVGGGTDTQYF. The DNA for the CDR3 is TGTGCCAGCAGTGGGGTAGGGGGGGGGACAGATACGCAGTATTTT.

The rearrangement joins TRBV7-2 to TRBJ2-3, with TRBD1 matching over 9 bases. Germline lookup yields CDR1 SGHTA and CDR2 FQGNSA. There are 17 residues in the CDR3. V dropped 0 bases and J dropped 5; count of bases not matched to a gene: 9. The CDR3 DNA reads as TGTGCCAGCAGCTTAGCTTCTCTGGGACAGGGCTTAGATACGCAGTATTTT. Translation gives CASSLASLGQGLDTQYF.

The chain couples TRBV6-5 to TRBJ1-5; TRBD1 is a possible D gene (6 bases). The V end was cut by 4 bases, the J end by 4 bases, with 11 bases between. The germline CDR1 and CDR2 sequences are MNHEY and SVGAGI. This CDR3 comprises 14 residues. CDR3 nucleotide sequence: TGTGCCAGCAGTTTAGGGGGACCAAATCAGCCCCAGCATTTT. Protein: CASSLGGPNQPQHF.